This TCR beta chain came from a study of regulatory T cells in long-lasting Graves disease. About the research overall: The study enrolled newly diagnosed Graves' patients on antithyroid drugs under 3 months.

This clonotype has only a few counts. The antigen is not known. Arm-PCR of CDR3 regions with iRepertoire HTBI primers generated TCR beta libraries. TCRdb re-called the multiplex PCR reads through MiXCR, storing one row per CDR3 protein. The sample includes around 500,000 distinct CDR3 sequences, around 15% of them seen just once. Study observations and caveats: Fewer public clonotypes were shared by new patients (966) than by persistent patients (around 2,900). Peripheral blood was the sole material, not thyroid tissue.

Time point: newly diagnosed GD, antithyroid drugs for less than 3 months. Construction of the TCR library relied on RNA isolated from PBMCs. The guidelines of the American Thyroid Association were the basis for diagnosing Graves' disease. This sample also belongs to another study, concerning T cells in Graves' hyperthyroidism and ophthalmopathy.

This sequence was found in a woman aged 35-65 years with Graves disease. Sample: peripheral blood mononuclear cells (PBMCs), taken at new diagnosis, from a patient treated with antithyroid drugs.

The CDR3 spells CASSARLLFGGGRWNEQFF. CDR3 DNA sequence: TGTGCCAGCAGCGCCCGACTCTTATTTGGGGGGGGCCGGTGGAATGAGCAGTTCTTC. This chain links TRBV9 with TRBJ2-1; D is perhaps TRBD2 (7 bases). Germline CDR1 SGDLS, CDR2 YYNGEE. This CDR3 is built from 19 residues. V was trimmed by 3 bases and J by 7 bases, leaving 29 bases between them.